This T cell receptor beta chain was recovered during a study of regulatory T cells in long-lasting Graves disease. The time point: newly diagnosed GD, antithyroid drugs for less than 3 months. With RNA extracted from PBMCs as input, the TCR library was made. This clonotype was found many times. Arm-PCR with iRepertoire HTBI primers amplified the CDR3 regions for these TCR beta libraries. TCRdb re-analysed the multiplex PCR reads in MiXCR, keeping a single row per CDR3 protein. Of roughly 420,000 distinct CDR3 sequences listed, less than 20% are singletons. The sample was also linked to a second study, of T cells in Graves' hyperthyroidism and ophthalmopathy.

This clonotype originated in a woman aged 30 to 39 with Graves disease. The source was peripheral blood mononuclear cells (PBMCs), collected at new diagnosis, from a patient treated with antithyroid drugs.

Here the CDR3 reads CASSPPGTSANEQFF. In DNA form, the CDR3 reads TGTGCCAGCTCACCACCCGGGACTAGCGCCAATGAGCAGTTCTTC. The genes are TRBV18 and TRBJ2-1, with 10 bases aligning to TRBD2. Germline loops: CDR1 KGHSH, CDR2 LQKENI. This CDR3 has 15 amino acids. J was trimmed by 6 bases and V by 0 bases; bases with no gene match: 2.